This passage covers 18 T cell receptor beta chains from one sample sequenced in a study of T cell responses to AZD1222 COVID-19 vaccine. Profiling relied on immunoSEQ multiplex PCR, and the TCRdb table lists in-frame clones only, not all of them. The table includes roughly 140,000 clones, 88% detected once. The source was peripheral blood, collected on day 0 of AZD1222 vaccination. The source of these receptors is an adult in good health.

The V and J genes are TRBV5-4 and TRBJ1-1, with D perhaps matching TRBD1 (5 bases). CDR1 SGHNT and CDR2 YYREEE come from the germline V gene (reference sequence). This CDR3 is 12 amino acids long. V dropped 4 bases and J dropped 10 bases, with 14 bases sitting between them. CDR3 bases: TGTGCCAGCAGCGGGACCCCCGAGGGAGCTTTCTTT. This sequence encodes CASSGTPEGAFF.

The chain joins TRBV28 to TRBJ2-5; D unclear. This CDR3 is built from 12 residues. Germline CDR1 is MDHEN and CDR2 is SYDVKM. CDR3 sequence reads: CATTRTEETQYF. The CDR3 DNA reads TGTGCAACTACCCGGACCGAGGAGACCCAGTACTTC.

This rearrangement joins TRBV4-3 to TRBJ2-3; the match to TRBD2 covers 11 bases. This CDR3 is built from 15 residues. V shed 4 bases and J 10 bases; nucleotides not matched to a gene: 10. From germline, CDR1 is LGHNA and CDR2 YSLEER. The CDR3 protein is CASSLGLAGLGAQYF. The CDR3, as DNA: TGCGCCAGCAGCCTCGGACTAGCGGGTCTCGGAGCGCAGTATTTT.

The genes are TRBV10-3 and TRBJ2-1; TRBD2 matches at 7 bases. CDR1 and CDR2 from the germline V gene are ENHRY and SYGVKD. V trimming: 4 bases; J trimming: 9 bases; junction bases outside the gene matches: 15. The CDR3 runs to 16 residues. The CDR3 loop is CAISGLAGRGVGEQFF. The CDR3 bases are TGTGCCATCAGTGGCCTCGCGGGGAGGGGAGTCGGTGAGCAGTTCTTC.

V usage is TRBV2 and J usage is TRBJ2-7; D may be TRBD2 (5 bases). Per germline, CDR1 SNHLY and CDR2 FYNNEI. Trimming removed 8 bases from V and 2 bases from J, with 22 bases in between. The CDR3 has 16 amino acids. Here the CDR3 reads CASGSEGGSQTYEQYF. In nucleotides, the CDR3 is TGTGCCAGCGGATCCGAAGGCGGGTCCCAAACCTACGAGCAGTACTTC.

The V call is TRBV11-1, the J call TRBJ1-1; maybe TRBD1 (5 bases). The V end was cut by 4 bases, the J end by 5 bases, with 14 bases between. CDR3 length: 14 residues. The V gene's germline CDR1 is SGHAT and CDR2 FQDESV (reference sequence). The CDR3: CASSSVVGGTEAFF. CDR3 bases: TGTGCCAGCAGCTCGGTGGTCGGGGGGACTGAAGCTTTCTTT.

This sequence joins TRBV5-1 and TRBJ2-7; 11 nucleotides agree with TRBD2. After removal of 4 bases from V and 3 bases from J, the junction contained 18 bases not matched to a gene. CDR3 length: 19 amino acids. CDR1 SGHRS and CDR2 YFSETQ come from the germline V gene. CDR3 in DNA: TGCGCCAGCAGCCCACTGACTAGCGGGACCAGAATGGGGGGCTACGAGCAGTACTTC. This sequence encodes CASSPLTSGTRMGGYEQYF.

The chain joins TRBV27 to TRBJ1-1; 9 bases agree with TRBD1. The CDR3 loop spans 18 amino acids. Losses at the gene ends were 3 bases for V and 3 bases for J; bases not matched to a gene: 14. The germline V gene has CDR1 MNHEY and CDR2 SMNVEV (reference sequence). The CDR3 bases are TGTGCCAGCAGTTTGCAACAGGGGGCGGTTGGCGGCGACACTGAAGCTTTCTTT. It encodes CASSLQQGAVGGDTEAFF.

The chain links TRBV24-1 to TRBJ1-4; 9 positions agree with TRBD1. With V trimmed by 1 base and J by 7 bases, 6 bases remained unmatched. Per the germline V gene, CDR1 is KGHDR and CDR2 is SFDVKD. The CDR3 spans 16 residues. The CDR3 DNA sequence: TGTGCCACCAGTGATTTCCCGGGACAGGGTTTTGAAAAACTGTTTTTT. Its translation is CATSDFPGQGFEKLFF.

The gene calls are TRBV10-3 and TRBJ2-7, with D hard to call. The germline V and J ends were trimmed by 0 bases and 0 bases, with 9 bases remaining between them. The CDR3 has 15 amino acids. Germline V CDR1 and CDR2: ENHRY, SYGVKD. CDR3 nucleotides: TGTGCCATCAGTGAGTCAGGGTCACACTCCTACGAGCAGTACTTC. It codes for CAISESGSHSYEQYF.

This chain connects TRBV5-1 to TRBJ2-5; D is possibly TRBD1 (6 bases). Germline V gives CDR1 SGHRS, CDR2 YFSETQ. V lost 4 bases and J 3 bases, leaving 16 bases between the germline ends. There are 15 residues in the CDR3. The CDR3 DNA follows: TGCGCCAGCAGCAGTTCCGGGACACCAGAAGAGACCCAGTACTTC. This encodes CASSSSGTPEETQYF. The full variable domain, completed using reference TRBV5-1 and TRBJ2-5, is KAGVTQTPRYLIKTRGQQVTLSCSPISGHRSVSWYQQTPGQGLQFLFEYFSETQRNKGNFPGRFSGRQFSNSRSEMNVSTLELGDSALYLCASSSSGTPEETQYFGPGTRLLVL.

This clone has more than one count but fewer than ten. The chain uses TRBV13 and TRBJ2-7; D not resolved. The V and J ends lost 5 bases and 4 bases respectively, with 18 bases between them. This CDR3 has 15 amino acids. Germline-derived CDR1 and CDR2 are PRHDT and FYEKMQ (reference sequence). CDR3 nucleotide sequence: TGTGCCAGCAGCCTCAACTCGGATCCTTCGTACGAGCAGTACTTC. This sequence encodes CASSLNSDPSYEQYF.

This chain uses TRBV25-1 with TRBJ1-4; tentatively, D is TRBD1 (5 bases). Germline lookup yields CDR1 MGHDK and CDR2 SYGVNS. V was cut by 1 base and J by 3 bases, with 9 bases left in between. This CDR3 comprises 15 residues. The CDR3 DNA reads TGTGCCAGCAGTGAATGGGGCAGCTCTAATGAAAAACTGTTTTTT. Translation gives CASSEWGSSNEKLFF.

This clone was seen a single time. The rearrangement joins TRBV4-1 to TRBJ2-1, with TRBD1 identical over 7 bases. The germline V gene encodes CDR1 MGHRA and CDR2 YSYEKL. The ends lost 0 bases at V and 6 bases at J; junction bases unmatched: 5. The CDR3 loop spans 15 amino acids. The CDR3 DNA is TGCGCCAGCAGCCAAGATAGGGGACAGCTCAATGAGCAGTTCTTC. Protein product: CASSQDRGQLNEQFF.

This clone appeared many times. This chain connects TRBV3-1 (or the pseudogene TRBV3-2) to TRBJ2-7; 8 bases align to TRBD2. The germline CDR1 and CDR2 sequences are LGHDT and YNNKEL (reference sequence). The CDR3 is made up of 17 amino acids. V shed 1 base and J 0 bases; nucleotides not matched to a gene: 8. The DNA of the CDR3 is TGTGCCAGCAGCCAAGCCAAAGGCGGGAGGAGCTCCTACGAGCAGTACTTC. It is translated as CASSQAKGGRSSYEQYF.

The chain uses TRBV6-5 and TRBJ1-6; no clear D gene. The CDR3 sequence is 14 residues long. Looked up from germline, CDR1 is MNHEY and CDR2 is SVGAGI. V shed 2 bases and J shed 7 bases, with 9 bases lying between them. The CDR3 nucleotides are TGTGCCAGCAGTTACAACAGTGAAAATTCACCCCTCCACTTT. Protein sequence: CASSYNSENSPLHF.

This clone showed up just a few times. The chain joins TRBV20-1 to TRBJ2-5, with 7 bases matching TRBD1. Germline loops: CDR1 DFQATT, CDR2 SNEGSKA (reference sequence). There are 11 residues in the CDR3. Trimming took 6 bases from V and 2 from J; bases not matched to a gene: 0. In DNA, the CDR3 is TGCAGTGCGGGACAGCAAGAGACCCAGTACTTC. Translating it yields CSAGQQETQYF.

This clone was detected a few times. The V call is TRBV30, the J call TRBJ1-2; 8 bases align to TRBD1. This CDR3 has 13 amino acids. The germline V gene has CDR1 GTSNPN and CDR2 SVGIG (reference sequence). V trimming: 5 bases; J trimming: 6 bases; junction bases outside the gene matches: 8. The CDR3 bases are TGTGCCTGGGGGACAGACAGGGGAGATGGCTACACCTTC. Translated: CAWGTDRGDGYTF. Using reference TRBV30 and TRBJ1-2 for the parts outside the CDR3, the full variable domain is SQTIHQWPATLVQPVGSPLSLECTVEGTSNPNLYWYRQAAGRGLQLLFYSVGIGQISSEVPQNLSASRPQDRQFILSSKKLLLSDSGFYLCAWGTDRGDGYTFGSGTRLTVV.